A single sample gave rise to the 18 T cell receptor beta chains below, sequenced in a study of T cell responses to AZD1222 COVID-19 vaccine. Only in-frame clones appear in the TCRdb table, and some are missing; sequencing was by immunoSEQ multiplex PCR. The sample shows some 150,000 clones, around nine tenths of them seen only once. The sample was peripheral blood, taken on day 0 of AZD1222 vaccination. The receptors come from an adult in good health.

V gene TRBV9 combines with J gene TRBJ2-1; TRBD1 might be the D (6 bases). The CDR3 sequence is 15 residues long. The germline V gene encodes CDR1 SGDLS and CDR2 YYNGEE. The V end lost 1 base, the J end lost 7 bases, and 15 bases lay between the germline ends. Here the CDR3 DNA reads TGTGCCAGCAGCGTAATACCGGGACAACTGAATGAGCAGTTCTTC. As protein: CASSVIPGQLNEQFF.

This clone was observed a handful of times. The V and J genes are TRBV16 and TRBJ1-5; 7 bases line up with TRBD1. The germline CDR1 and CDR2 sequences are KGHSY and FQNENV. V lost 5 bases and J lost 8; bases outside the gene matches: 9. The CDR3 extends over 14 amino acids. The CDR3 DNA reads as TGTGCCAGCAGCACGACCGGCAGGGGGAAGCCCCAGCATTTT. Translation gives CASSTTGRGKPQHF.

The rearrangement uses TRBV23-1 and TRBJ1-2; D is possibly TRBD1 (6 bases). TRBV23-1 is known as an ORF, though its function is uncertain. Trimming shortened V by 4 bases and J by 0 bases, and 12 bases separated the two germline ends. This CDR3 contains 15 residues. CDR3 residues: CASSRERQANYGYTF. The DNA for the CDR3 is TGCGCCAGCAGTCGGGAGAGACAGGCTAACTATGGCTACACCTTC.

V is TRBV3-1 (or the pseudogene TRBV3-2) and J is TRBJ1-2; TRBD1 might be the D (6 bases). V was shortened by 1 base and J by 4 bases, with 7 bases between the two germline ends. Per germline, CDR1 LGHDT and CDR2 YNNKEL (reference sequence). There are 13 residues in the CDR3. The CDR3 DNA follows: TGTGCCAGCAGCCAAGGGACAGTCTATGGCTACACCTTC. Its translation is CASSQGTVYGYTF.

The chain recombines TRBV30 with TRBJ1-5, with D perhaps TRBD1 (6 bases). CDR3 length: 13 amino acids. Per germline, CDR1 GTSNPN and CDR2 SVGIG (reference sequence). Trimming pared 2 bases from V and 2 bases from J, leaving 7 bases between. The DNA of the CDR3 is TGTGCCTGGAGTCAGGGGCGCAATCAGCCCCAGCATTTT. Translated, it gives CAWSQGRNQPQHF.

The rearrangement joins TRBV7-2 to TRBJ1-6, with D unclear. The CDR3 runs 15 residues. CDR1 and CDR2 from the germline V gene are SGHTA and FQGNSA. Trimming cost V 2 bases and J 5 bases, with 10 bases left between them. The CDR3 region is CASSLSPANNSPLHF. CDR3 DNA: TGTGCCAGCAGCTTATCCCCAGCGAATAATTCACCCCTCCACTTT.

The chain recombines TRBV9 with TRBJ1-6, with 8 bases identical to TRBD1. Trimming cost V 1 base and J 6 bases; bases outside gene matches: 9. This CDR3 spans 17 amino acids. Germline lookup yields CDR1 SGDLS and CDR2 YYNGEE. CDR3 sequence: CASSVRADRGGNSPLHF. CDR3 sequence (DNA): TGTGCCAGCAGCGTACGGGCAGACAGGGGCGGTAATTCACCCCTCCACTTT. Full variable domain (missing parts from reference TRBV9 and TRBJ1-6): DSGVTQTPKHLITATGQRVTLRCSPRSGDLSVYWYQQSLDQGLQFLIQYYNGEERAKGNILERFSAQQFPDLHSELNLSSLELGDSALYFCASSVRADRGGNSPLHFGNGTRLTVT.

V gene TRBV18 combines with J gene TRBJ1-1, with 9 bases lining up with TRBD1. Losses at the gene ends were 4 bases for V and 5 bases for J; bases not matched to a gene: 8. The CDR3 is 15 residues long. Looked up from germline, CDR1 is KGHSH and CDR2 is LQKENI. The DNA of the CDR3 is TGTGCCAGCTCACAAAGTGACAGGGGGGAGACTGAAGCTTTCTTT. Its translation is CASSQSDRGETEAFF.

V gene TRBV6-2 or TRBV6-3 combines with J gene TRBJ2-7; D is unclear. V lost 4 bases, J lost 5 bases, and 6 bases lay in between. From germline, CDR1 is MNHEY and CDR2 SVGEGT. The CDR3 extends over 11 amino acids. This CDR3 is CASSFVHEQYF. In DNA form, the CDR3 reads TGTGCCAGCAGTTTCGTCCACGAGCAGTACTTC.

J is TRBJ2-2 and V is TRBV7-2; TRBD2 matches at 10 bases. Looked up from germline, CDR1 is SGHTA and CDR2 is FQGNSA. The CDR3 is made up of 16 amino acids. Germline trimming cut 4 bases from V and 6 bases from J; bases unmatched to any gene: 8. CDR3 bases: TGTGCCAGCAGCTCTGGGGGACTAGCGTCCGCCGGGGAGCTGTTTTTT. Protein: CASSSGGLASAGELFF.

This clone is a singleton in its sample. The J gene is TRBJ1-5, the V gene TRBV2; D is unclear. The V gene lost 6 bases and the J gene lost 9 bases, with 9 bases spanning the gap. The germline CDR1 and CDR2 sequences are SNHLY and FYNNEI. The CDR3 is made up of 11 amino acids. The chain's CDR3 is CASSSGVPQHF. CDR3 bases: TGTGCCAGCAGCAGCGGCGTGCCCCAGCATTTT. The full variable domain, in which reference TRBV2 and TRBJ1-5 provide the parts outside the CDR3, is EPEVTQTPSHQVTQMGQEVILRCVPISNHLYFYWYRQILGQKVEFLVSFYNNEISEKSEIFDDQFSVERPDGSNFTLKIRSTKLEDSAMYFCASSSGVPQHFGDGTRLSIL.

J is TRBJ1-2 and V is TRBV19; a weak D match, TRBD1 (6 bases). V shed 4 bases and J shed 3 bases, with 12 bases lying between them. CDR3 size: 14 residues. CDR1 is LNHDA and CDR2 is SQIVND in the germline V gene (reference sequence). The CDR3 DNA reads as TGTGCCAGTAGTAACATTGCAGGGGACTATGGCTACACCTTC. Translating gives CASSNIAGDYGYTF.

The V call is TRBV4-1, the J call TRBJ1-2, with TRBD1 matching 7 bases. Germline-derived CDR1 and CDR2 are MGHRA and YSYEKL. The length of the CDR3 is 14 residues. After removal of 3 bases from V and 6 bases from J, the junction contained 7 bases not matched to a gene. The CDR3 region has the DNA TGCGCCAGCAGCCATGCCGGGACAGTAGATGGCTACACCTTC. Its translation is CASSHAGTVDGYTF.

The chain uses TRBV2 and TRBJ2-1; D might be TRBD1 (7 bases). Trimming took 8 bases from V and 6 from J, leaving 14 bases between them. This CDR3 has 13 residues. Germline V CDR1 and CDR2: SNHLY, FYNNEI. The CDR3, as DNA: TGTGCCAGCTCAGGGGGGCGGGCCAATGAGCAGTTCTTC. Translation gives CASSGGRANEQFF.

The sample holds one count of this clone. One junction end disagrees with the germline gene, perhaps due to a read error. This rearrangement joins TRBV7-7 to TRBJ1-5; maybe TRBD1 (5 bases). The length of the CDR3 is 18 residues. Germline V gene data show CDR1 as SSHAT and CDR2 as FNYEAQ (reference sequence). The CDR3 sequence is CASSLGPGTDYSNQPQHF. The CDR3 nucleotides read TGTGCTAGCAGCTTAGGCCCCGGGACGGATTATAGCAATCAGCCCCAGCATTTT.

The rearrangement links TRBV5-1 to TRBJ1-2; 11 bases map to TRBD1. This CDR3 region has 17 residues. The V gene's germline CDR1 is SGHRS and CDR2 YFSETQ. V shed 3 bases and J 2 bases; nucleotides not matched to a gene: 9. CDR3 residues: CASSYGDRGSVNYGYTF. DNA for the CDR3: TGCGCCAGCAGCTACGGGGACAGGGGGTCGGTCAACTATGGCTACACCTTC.

The genes are TRBV29-1 and TRBJ1-1; tentatively, D is TRBD1 (6 bases). The V gene's germline CDR1 is SQVTM and CDR2 ANQGSEA. Trimming stripped 4 bases from V and 5 bases from J, with 14 bases between. The CDR3 covers 13 residues. The CDR3 nucleotides are TGCAGCGTTGGCCGGGACATGGTAACTGAAGCTTTCTTT. Translating it yields CSVGRDMVTEAFF. Combining the CDR3 with reference TRBV29-1 and TRBJ1-1 gives the whole variable domain SAVISQKPSRDICQRGTSLTIQCQVDSQVTMMFWYRQQPGQSLTLIATANQGSEATYESGFVIDKFPISRPNLTFSTLTVSNMSPEDSSIYLCSVGRDMVTEAFFGQGTRLTVV.

This rearrangement joins TRBV30 to TRBJ1-2, with D possibly TRBD1 on 5 matching bases. The CDR3 runs 13 residues. Trimming stripped 2 bases from V and 7 bases from J, with 14 bases between. The germline V gene has CDR1 GTSNPN and CDR2 SVGIG (reference sequence). CDR3 DNA sequence: TGTGCCTGGAGTAAACAGACAGACAGTGGCTACACCTTC. This gives the protein CAWSKQTDSGYTF.